The TCR beta chain described here comes from a study of Graves' ophthalmopathy and Graves' hyperthyroidism. Study-level results: Forecasting of ophthalmopathy progression by the model achieved almost 71% sensitivity and 72.22% specificity.

It was from 9.5 to 10 ml of fresh peripheral blood that the PBMCs came. This clonotype was counted ten times or more. As yet, its antigen is unknown. Germline V gives CDR1 MDHEN, CDR2 SYDVKM. Trimming pared 5 bases from V and 7 bases from J, leaving 8 bases between. There are 11 residues in the CDR3. RNA served as the template for amplifying TCR beta CDR3 regions. Investigators did first-round RT-PCR with HTBI primers, then second-round multiplex PCR. TCRdb used MiXCR to reprocess the multiplex PCR reads, holding one entry per CDR3 protein. The sample holds about 380,000 distinct CDR3 sequences, approximately 15% seen once.

The sample comprised peripheral blood. The TCR was taken from a young woman with stable Graves' hyperthyroidism. This chain connects TRBV28 to TRBJ1-2, with unresolved D. Written as DNA, the CDR3 is TGTGCCAGCAGTCACCAGAGTGGCTACACCTTC. This translates into CASSHQSGYTF.